Only one count was recorded for the clone carrying this T cell receptor (beta chain). Original analysis: Researchers report that nucleated cell counts were estimated from reference gene primer amplification. Sequencing was performed with immunoSEQ multiplex PCR; in TCRdb, only in-frame clones are kept and a portion is missing. V, J and clone size reflect that table, while D and trimming were determined from the DNA. Altogether around 45,000 clones are present, under 85% being singletons, with the ten largest covering approximately 30%. These data come from a study of blood T cell repertoires in COVID-19. Overall study context: Some COVID-19 samples were acute and others convalescent; all came from the United States, Italy and Spain. PBMCs, B-cell-depleted T cells, or T cells provided the cDNA or gDNA that made up the material.

The junction had 14 bases not matched to a gene; V was cut back by 0 bases and J by 6 bases. The length of the CDR3 is 18 residues. Germline CDR1 reads SGDLS; CDR2 reads YYNGEE. Sample: peripheral blood. The rearrangement links TRBV9 to TRBJ2-1, with TRBD2 matching over 8 bases. This sequence was found in an elderly woman with acute or convalescent COVID-19. This CDR3 reads CASSVVASGGPPPNEQFF. In nucleotides, the CDR3 is TGTGCCAGCAGCGTAGTAGCATCGGGAGGGCCCCCCCCCAATGAGCAGTTCTTC.